The TCR beta chain described here comes from a study of blood T cell repertoires in COVID-19. Study as a whole: Acute-phase and convalescent COVID-19 samples originated in the United States, Italy and Spain. Sources were T cells, B-cell-depleted T cells, or PBMCs; the material itself was cDNA or gDNA.

V dropped 7 bases and J dropped 2; count of bases not matched to a gene: 11. This CDR3 has 16 amino acids. CDR1 is LNHDA, CDR2 SQIVND, per germline (reference sequence). The sample holds one count of this clone. Assay used: immunoSEQ multiplex PCR; TCRdb lists only in-frame clones, some missing. The sample has tens of thousands of clones, roughly 88% seen once. The receptor was derived from a man between 45 and 60 years old with active or convalescent COVID-19. Material: peripheral blood. The chain is built from TRBV19 and TRBJ2-3; 8 bases align to TRBD2. The CDR3 spells CASKETSVGLTDTQYF. The DNA of the CDR3 is TGTGCCAGTAAAGAGACTAGCGTGGGACTCACAGATACGCAGTATTTT. Supplemented by reference TRBV19 and TRBJ2-3, the full variable domain reads DGGITQSPKYLFRKEGQNVTLSCEQNLNHDAMYWYRQDPGQGLRLIYYSQIVNDFQKGDIAEGYSVSREKKESFPLTVTSAQKNPTAFYLCASKETSVGLTDTQYFGPGTRLTVL.